This T cell receptor (beta chain) was recorded in a study of Ad26.COV2.S vaccination and SARS-CoV-2 variants. Regarding treatment: roughly 18 received Ad26.COV2.S at low or high dose, single or two shots; about 5 received placebo; per-sample allocation not given. Material that was analyzed had been drawn on day 63 after the first vaccine or placebo injection. Based in Boston, the donor was an adult of 18-55 years. Trimming at V came to 6 bases and at J to 4 bases, leaving 3 bases not matched to a gene. The CDR3 is 12 residues long. Per germline, CDR1 LNHNV and CDR2 YYDKDF (reference sequence). TCRdb's copy holds only in-frame clones and misses some; the assay was immunoSEQ multiplex PCR. The repertoire holds approximately 360,000 clones, with 83% as singletons.

The sequences come from peripheral blood, collected in a trial of Ad26.COV2.S vaccine versus placebo. The clonotype was recovered from a person aged 18-65 years who received the Ad26.COV2.S COVID-19 vaccine or a placebo. The chain is built from TRBV15 and TRBJ2-7; TRBD1 aligns across 7 bases. The CDR3 bases are TGTGCCACCAGACAGGGGAGTTACGAGCAGTACTTC. Residues: CATRQGSYEQYF.